A single sample is the source of the 23 T cell receptor beta chains below, sequenced in a study of vaccination and CD4 T cells after COVID-19. Researchers used the Oncomine TCR Beta short-read assay to sequence DNA from cultured CD4+ T cells. TCRdb re-derived calls from the PCR reads in MiXCR, one entry per CDR3 protein. The data contain some 25,000 distinct CDR3 sequences, roughly 31% of them seen just once; the ten biggest clones take up around 7.4%. Time point noted: late sampling 161 to 241 days after vaccination in a few convalescent patients. Documented treatment: roughly ten-day PBMC culture with coronavirus spike peptide pools or control peptides (ViraFEST assay). These receptors have no known antigen. The source material was CD4+ T cells from blood, cultured in vitro, sampled about 7 months after SARS-CoV-2 vaccination. Receptors were obtained from a human donor who had recovered from COVID-19.

The V and J genes are TRBV7-2 and TRBJ2-3; D is uncertain. The germline V gene has CDR1 SGHTA and CDR2 FQGNSA. Trimming pared 1 base from V and 2 bases from J, leaving 7 bases between. The CDR3 is made up of 14 amino acids. This CDR3 reads CASSLGRFTDTQYF. In nucleotides, the CDR3 is TGTGCCAGCAGCTTAGGCAGGTTCACAGATACGCAGTATTTT.

This clonotype was detected a few times. The chain has TRBV21-1 and TRBJ2-3; TRBD2, the D gene given by the table, was not confirmed from the DNA. TRBV21-1 represents a pseudogene. This CDR3 comprises 16 residues. The CDR3 nucleotides are TGTGCCAGCAGCAAAGTAGAGCTAGCGGGACGTGATACGCAGTATTTT. Protein sequence: CASSKVELAGRDTQYF.

This clonotype was recorded a few times. V is TRBV7-9 and J is TRBJ2-7; D remains ambiguous. CDR3 length equals 14 residues. V was trimmed by 2 bases and J by 6 bases, leaving 14 bases between them. Germline V gene data show CDR1 as SEHNR and CDR2 as FQNEAQ (reference sequence). This CDR3 reads CASSLLLAWSEQYF. CDR3 DNA sequence: TGTGCCAGCAGCTTATTATTGGCTTGGTCCGAGCAGTACTTC.

CDR3 protein: CSARTGGEYQPQHF. In DNA form, the CDR3 reads TGCAGTGCTCGAACAGGAGGCGAATATCAGCCCCAGCATTTT. The chain employs TRBV20-1 and TRBJ1-5, with D tentatively TRBD1 (5 bases). The V end lost 5 bases, the J end lost 5 bases, and 16 bases lay between the germline ends. Germline CDR1 reads DFQATT; CDR2 reads SNEGSKA (reference sequence). The CDR3 extends over 14 amino acids.

The rearrangement joins TRBV7-9 to TRBJ2-1, with D perhaps given as TRBD1 or TRBD2 (6 bases each). V lost 5 bases and J lost 2, with 7 bases in between. CDR1 and CDR2 (germline): SEHNR, FQNEAQ (reference sequence). This CDR3 comprises 13 residues. Written as DNA, the CDR3 is TGTGCCAGCAGCAGGGGGGCCTACAATGAGCAGTTCTTC. Its protein is CASSRGAYNEQFF.

A few counts support this clonotype. The rearrangement links TRBV10-3 to TRBJ2-7, with 7 bases aligning to TRBD2. The CDR3 sequence is 16 residues long. Germline V lookup: CDR1 ENHRY, CDR2 SYGVKD. Trimming removed 4 bases from V and 2 bases from J; junction bases left unmatched: 11. The CDR3 here is CAISGVRTRGTYEQYF. The CDR3 nucleotides read TGTGCCATCAGTGGAGTCCGGACTAGGGGAACCTACGAGCAGTACTTC.

This clonotype was detected only a few times. This chain uses TRBV6-5 with TRBJ2-7; either TRBD1 or TRBD2 may supply D (5 bases each). The germline V gene encodes CDR1 MNHEY and CDR2 SVGAGI. Trimming took off 0 bases at V and 0 bases at J, with 12 bases between the two ends. This CDR3 contains 16 residues. CDR3 sequence (DNA): TGTGCCAGCAGTTACTCCCGGGACGAGAGCTCCTACGAGCAGTACTTC. Protein sequence: CASSYSRDESSYEQYF.

The V call is TRBV28, the J call TRBJ2-4, with D perhaps matching TRBD2 (6 bases). Germline CDR1 and CDR2: MDHEN and SYDVKM. The CDR3 spans 15 residues. The V and J ends lost 3 bases and 3 bases respectively, with 12 bases between them. The CDR3 protein is CASSLGGLGKNIQYF. The CDR3 DNA sequence: TGTGCCAGCAGTTTGGGGGGTCTCGGCAAAAACATTCAGTACTTC.

This chain uses TRBV5-4 with TRBJ1-2; TRBD1 agrees at 10 bases. Germline V gives CDR1 SGHNT, CDR2 YYREEE (reference sequence). V lost 0 bases to trimming and J lost 7 bases; unmatched junction nucleotides: 3. The CDR3 length is 14 residues. In DNA, the CDR3 is TGTGCCAGCAGCTTGGGACAGGGGGCGTTTGGCTACACCTTC. This gives the protein CASSLGQGAFGYTF.

The table lists this clonotype with a few counts. The gene calls are TRBV25-1 and TRBJ2-5; a weak D match, TRBD1 (5 bases). There are 13 residues in the CDR3. Germline loops: CDR1 MGHDK, CDR2 SYGVNS. V was clipped by 6 bases and J by 5 bases, with 13 bases between them. This CDR3 reads CASSAQGEETQYF. The CDR3 DNA sequence: TGTGCCAGCAGCGCCCAGGGCGAGGAGACCCAGTACTTC.

The chain links TRBV28 to TRBJ1-5; D possibly corresponds to TRBD1 (6 bases). This CDR3 comprises 13 residues. Germline V gene data show CDR1 as MDHEN and CDR2 as SYDVKM. V shed 4 bases and J shed 7 bases, with 11 bases lying between them. CDR3 DNA: TGTGCCAGCAGTTCCGAGGGGGGCCAGCCCCAGCATTTT. Its protein is CASSSEGGQPQHF.

This clonotype was observed a handful of times. This chain joins TRBV20-1 and TRBJ1-5, with TRBD1 identical over 8 bases. J lost 3 bases, V lost 6 bases, and 7 bases had no gene match. The CDR3 runs 14 residues. CDR1 and CDR2 (germline): DFQATT, SNEGSKA (reference sequence). CDR3 DNA: TGCAGTGCCAGTCCCAGGGGGCTCAATCAGCCCCAGCATTTT. As protein: CSASPRGLNQPQHF.

V is TRBV11-2 and J is TRBJ2-7, with 7 bases identical to TRBD1. The CDR3 runs 14 residues. Germline CDR1 and CDR2: SGHAT and FQNNGV. Trimming at V came to 4 bases and at J to 3 bases, leaving 6 bases not matched to a gene. The CDR3: CASSSRQGFYEQYF. CDR3 DNA: TGTGCCAGCAGCTCGCGACAGGGTTTCTACGAGCAGTACTTC.

The rearrangement links TRBV6-1 to TRBJ2-1, with 8 bases matching TRBD2. CDR1 and CDR2 (germline): MNHNS, SASEGT. This CDR3 comprises 12 residues. V shed 4 bases, J shed 8 bases, and the junction held 1 base outside the gene matches. This CDR3 reads CASSAREDEQFF. CDR3 bases: TGTGCCAGCAGTGCGCGGGAGGATGAGCAGTTCTTC.

This clonotype came up a few times. V gene TRBV20-1 combines with J gene TRBJ2-2, with D unclear. The CDR3 contains 12 residues. The germline V and J ends were trimmed by 3 bases and 0 bases, with 2 bases remaining between them. Germline loops: CDR1 DFQATT, CDR2 SNEGSKA (reference sequence). The CDR3 DNA sequence: TGCAGTGCTAGTGCGAACACCGGGGAGCTGTTTTTT. Translating it yields CSASANTGELFF.

Worth noting for this clonotype: Just one base apart from a much larger clone, this may be a read error. This chain links TRBV7-9 with TRBJ1-5, with D unclear. The germline V gene has CDR1 SEHNR and CDR2 FQNEAQ (reference sequence). V dropped 5 bases and J dropped 7 bases, with 9 bases sitting between them. CDR3 size: 12 residues. This CDR3 reads CASSPREQPQHF. In DNA form, the CDR3 reads TGTGCCAGCAGCCCTAGGGAACAGCCCCAGCATTTT. Complete variable domain (other parts from reference TRBV7-9 and TRBJ1-5): DTGVSQNPRHKITKRGQNVTFRCDPISEHNRLYWYRQTLGQGPEFLTYFQNEAQLEKSRLLSDRFSAERPKGSFSTLEIQRTEQGDSAMYLCASSPREQPQHFGDGTRLSIL.

V and J are TRBV20-1 and TRBJ2-4; D assignment may be TRBD1 or TRBD2 (5 bases each). The CDR3 has 12 amino acids. Germline CDR1 is DFQATT and CDR2 is SNEGSKA (reference sequence). V was pared by 3 bases and J by 5 bases, with 8 bases between. The CDR3 nucleotides read TGCAGTGCTAGCACGGGGCAAAACATTCAGTACTTC. Its protein is CSASTGQNIQYF.

The chain is built from TRBV7-2 and TRBJ2-3; no firm D call. Germline loops: CDR1 SGHTA, CDR2 FQGNSA. The CDR3 spans 12 residues. The ends were cut back, 7 bases at V and 2 bases at J, with 7 bases in the middle. The CDR3 DNA reads as TGTGCCAGCAAACAAACCACAGATACGCAGTATTTT. Translating gives CASKQTTDTQYF.

CDR3 DNA sequence: TGTGCCAGCAGTTTAATTCAAAATGAGCAGTTCTTC. This translates into CASSLIQNEQFF. The chain is built from TRBV28 and TRBJ2-1; no firm D call. This CDR3 is built from 12 residues. Germline-derived CDR1 and CDR2 are MDHEN and SYDVKM. Trimming removed 2 bases at V and 7 bases at J, with 6 bases between.

This clonotype was seen a handful of times. This chain links TRBV7-3 with TRBJ2-1; 7 bases are shared with TRBD2. The CDR3 has 15 amino acids. Germline V lookup: CDR1 SGHTA, CDR2 FQGTGA. Losses at the gene ends were 6 bases for V and 3 bases for J; bases not matched to a gene: 8. The CDR3 region has the DNA TGTGCCAGCAGTTTGAGCGGGATTGGCTACAATGAGCAGTTCTTC. As protein: CASSLSGIGYNEQFF.

This clonotype was counted a few times. This chain links TRBV7-9 with TRBJ2-7; D assignment may be TRBD1 or TRBD2 (6 bases each). Germline V gives CDR1 SEHNR, CDR2 FQNEAQ (reference sequence). This CDR3 is 15 amino acids long. The V end lost 1 base, the J end lost 4 bases, and 14 bases lay between the germline ends. The CDR3 reads CASSLVGGKSYEQYF. CDR3 bases: TGTGCCAGCAGCTTAGTGGGGGGCAAGAGTTACGAGCAGTACTTC.

The rearrangement links TRBV4-2 to TRBJ2-5; 14 nucleotides line up with TRBD2. Germline V gene data show CDR1 as LGHNA and CDR2 as YNFKEQ. The CDR3 covers 17 residues. The ends lost 1 base at V and 3 bases at J; junction bases unmatched: 4. In DNA form, the CDR3 reads TGTGCCAGCAGCCAAGCGGGGGGACTAGCGGGAGAAGAGACCCAGTACTTC. Translated, it gives CASSQAGGLAGEETQYF.

The chain uses TRBV19 and TRBJ1-2, with D perhaps matching TRBD1 (5 bases). CDR1 is LNHDA, CDR2 SQIVND, per germline (reference sequence). Trimming left V 5 bases short and J 4 bases short, with 14 bases between. The CDR3 has 14 residues. CDR3 protein: CASSLPRASYGYTF. The CDR3 nucleotides are TGTGCCAGTAGTCTTCCCAGGGCATCCTATGGCTACACCTTC.